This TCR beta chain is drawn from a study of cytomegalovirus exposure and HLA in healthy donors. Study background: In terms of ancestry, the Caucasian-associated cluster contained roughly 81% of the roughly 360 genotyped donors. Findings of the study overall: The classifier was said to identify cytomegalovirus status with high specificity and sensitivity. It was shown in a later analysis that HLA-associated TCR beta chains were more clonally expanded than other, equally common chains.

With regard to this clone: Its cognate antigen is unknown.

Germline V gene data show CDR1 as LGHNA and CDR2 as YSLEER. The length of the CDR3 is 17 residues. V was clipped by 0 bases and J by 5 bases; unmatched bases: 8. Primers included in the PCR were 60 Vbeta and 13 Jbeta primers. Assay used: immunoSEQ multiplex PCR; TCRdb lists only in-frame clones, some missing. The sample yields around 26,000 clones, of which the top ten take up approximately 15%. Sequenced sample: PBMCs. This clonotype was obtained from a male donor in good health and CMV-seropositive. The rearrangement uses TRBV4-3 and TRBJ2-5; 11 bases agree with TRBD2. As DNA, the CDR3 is TGCGCCAGCAGCCAAGAGGCTAGCGGGGGGTGGGTGGAGACCCAGTACTTC. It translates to CASSQEASGGWVETQYF.